This T cell receptor beta chain was recorded in a study of T cells in Graves' hyperthyroidism and ophthalmopathy. Points from the study as a whole: The model predicted ophthalmopathy a median approximately 6 months before onset.

The length of the CDR3 is 19 residues. V lost 0 bases to trimming and J lost 2 bases, with 22 bases between them. Germline CDR1 reads MNHNY; CDR2 reads SVGAGI (reference sequence). This clonotype was counted at least ten times. The antigen is unknown. It was RNA transcripts that yielded the amplified TCR beta CDR3 regions. A set of HTBI primers served as the primers for a first-round RT-PCR of the TCR CDR3. In TCRdb, the multiplex PCR reads were re-called with MiXCR into one record per CDR3 protein. The table lists some 460,000 distinct CDR3 sequences, 15% to 17% of them singletons, with 13% to 15% in the top ten. The study enrolled patients aged 18 to 65 with newly diagnosed hyperthyroidism of under 2 months' duration. Uncontrolled infection, other autoimmune disease, pregnancy and lactation each barred patients from inclusion. Using 10 ml of fresh peripheral blood, PBMCs were prepared.

The receptor was derived from a young woman with Graves' hyperthyroidism. Material for sequencing was blood. The rearrangement joins TRBV6-6 to TRBJ1-1, with D unclear. The DNA for the CDR3 is TGTGCCAGCAGTTACTCGAAAAATATACTGAGGTATCTAAACACTGAAGCTTTCTTT. Translating it yields CASSYSKNILRYLNTEAFF.